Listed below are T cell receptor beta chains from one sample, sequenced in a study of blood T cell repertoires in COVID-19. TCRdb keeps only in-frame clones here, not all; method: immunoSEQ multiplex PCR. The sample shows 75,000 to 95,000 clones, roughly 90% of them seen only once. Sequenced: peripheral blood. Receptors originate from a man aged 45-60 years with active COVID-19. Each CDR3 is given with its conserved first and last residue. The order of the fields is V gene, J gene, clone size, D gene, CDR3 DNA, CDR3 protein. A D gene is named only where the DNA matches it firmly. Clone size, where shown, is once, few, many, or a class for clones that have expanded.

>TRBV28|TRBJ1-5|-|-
TGTGCCAGCACTAACAGGGTTCAGCCCCAGCATTTT
CASTNRVQPQHF
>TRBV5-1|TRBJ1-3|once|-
TGCGCCAGCAGACTAGACAGGGGAAACACCATATATTTT
CASRLDRGNTIYF
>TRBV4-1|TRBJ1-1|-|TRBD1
TGCGCCAGCAGCCAGGGACAGTTGAACACTGAAGCTTTCTTT
CASSQGQLNTEAFF
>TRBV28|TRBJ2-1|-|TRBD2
TGTGCCAGCAGTTTCTATCGGTTAGAACTAGCGGGTAAGAAAACGAGCTCCTACAATGAGCAGTTCTTC
CASSFYRLELAGKKTSSYNEQFF
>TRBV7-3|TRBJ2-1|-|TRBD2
TGTGCCAGCAGCCAAAGCGGGAGGGCCAGTGGTGAGCAGTTCTTC
CASSQSGRASGEQFF
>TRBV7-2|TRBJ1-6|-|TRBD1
TGTGCCAGCAGCTTCGGGACAGGGATGAATTCACCCCTCCACTTT
CASSFGTGMNSPLHF
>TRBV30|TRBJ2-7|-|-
TGTGCCTGGAGCTGGGTTGGGGACAAAAGCTACGAGCAGTACTTC
CAWSWVGDKSYEQYF
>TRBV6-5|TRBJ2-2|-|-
TGTGCCAGCAGATTCGACAGGAAAAACACCGGGGAGCTGTTTTTT
CASRFDRKNTGELFF
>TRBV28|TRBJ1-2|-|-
TGTGCCAGCAGTTTCCCAGCTAACTATGGCTACACCTTC
CASSFPANYGYTF
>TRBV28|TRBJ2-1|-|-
TGTGCCAGCAGTCGACAGAGCTACAATGAGCAGTTCTTC
CASSRQSYNEQFF
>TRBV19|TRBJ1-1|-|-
TGTGCCAGTAGGCAGATCGGGGACACCGGTGAAGCTTTCTTT
CASRQIGDTGEAFF
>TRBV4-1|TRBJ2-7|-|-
TGCGCCAGCAGCCAAGATCGGAGAGGGAGGGAGCAGTACTTC
CASSQDRRGREQYF
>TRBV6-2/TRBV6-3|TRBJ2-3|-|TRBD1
TGTGCCAGCAGCTCCGGGACAGGGGGCGCGGATACGCAGTATTTT
CASSSGTGGADTQYF
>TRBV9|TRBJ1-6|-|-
TGTGCCAGCAGCGCAGACCAGGTGCCCCGACCCCTCCACTTT
CASSADQVPRPLHF
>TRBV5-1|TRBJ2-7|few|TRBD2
TGCGCCAGCAGGGTAGATAGCGGGACCTCTAACTACGAGCAGTACTTC
CASRVDSGTSNYEQYF
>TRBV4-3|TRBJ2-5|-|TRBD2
TGCGCCAGCAGCCTTGCAGGCGGGGGGGGAAAAGAGACCCAGTACTTC
CASSLAGGGGKETQYF
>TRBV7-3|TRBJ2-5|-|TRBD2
TGTGCCAGCAGCTGGACTAGCCATGAGACCCAGTACTTC
CASSWTSHETQYF
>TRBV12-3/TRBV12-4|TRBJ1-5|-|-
TGTGCCAGCAACGGACATCTCAATCAGCCCCAGCATTTT
CASNGHLNQPQHF
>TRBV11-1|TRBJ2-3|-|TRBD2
TGTGCCAGCAGCTTAGCCGGGACTAGCGTGCCAGATACGCAGTATTTT
CASSLAGTSVPDTQYF
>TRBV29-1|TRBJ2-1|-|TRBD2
TGCAGCGTTGGCGGGAGGACGTCCTACAATGAGCAGTTCTTC
CSVGGRTSYNEQFF
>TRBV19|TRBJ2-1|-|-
TGTGCCAGACGAAGGGGGGGCGACGATGAGCAGTTCTTC
CARRRGGDDEQFF
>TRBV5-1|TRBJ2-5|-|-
TGCGCCAGCAGCTTTGGACAGCAAGAGACCCAGTACTTC
CASSFGQQETQYF
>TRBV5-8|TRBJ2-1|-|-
TGTGCCAGCCGGACGGCGGGAACCCCAGGGGAGCAGTTCTTC
CASRTAGTPGEQFF
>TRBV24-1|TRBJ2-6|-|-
TGTGCCACCGGAACCAGGGTTTCTGGGGCCAACGTCCTGACTTTC
CATGTRVSGANVLTF
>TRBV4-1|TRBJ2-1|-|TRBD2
TGCGCCAGCAGCCTTTACGGGCTAGCGGTCTTAACTGAGCAGTTCTTC
CASSLYGLAVLTEQFF
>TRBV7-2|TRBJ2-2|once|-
TGTGCCAGCAGCTTAGGGGCAGGGATGAAGGGGGAGCTGTTTTTT
CASSLGAGMKGELFF
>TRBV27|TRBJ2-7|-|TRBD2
TGTGCCAGCAGTTTCTACGGGGGGGAGCAGTACTTC
CASSFYGGEQYF
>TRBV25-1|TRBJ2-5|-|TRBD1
TGTGCCAGCAGTGGGACAGGGTCCTACCAAGAGACCCAGTACTTC
CASSGTGSYQETQYF
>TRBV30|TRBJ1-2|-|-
TGTGCCTGGGCCGGGACAAATTATGGCTACACCTTC
CAWAGTNYGYTF
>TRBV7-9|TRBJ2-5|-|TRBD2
TGTGCCAGCAGCCCCAAGCGGCTAGCGGTAATAACCCAAGAGACCCAGTACTTC
CASSPKRLAVITQETQYF
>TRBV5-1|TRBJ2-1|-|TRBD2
TGCGCCAGAATCGGACGGGAGGGCCATGGATATGAGCAGTTCTTC
CARIGREGHGYEQFF
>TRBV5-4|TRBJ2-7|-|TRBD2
TGTGCCAGCAGCGATCCCGGGAGGGGTAGCGACGAGCAGTACTTC
CASSDPGRGSDEQYF